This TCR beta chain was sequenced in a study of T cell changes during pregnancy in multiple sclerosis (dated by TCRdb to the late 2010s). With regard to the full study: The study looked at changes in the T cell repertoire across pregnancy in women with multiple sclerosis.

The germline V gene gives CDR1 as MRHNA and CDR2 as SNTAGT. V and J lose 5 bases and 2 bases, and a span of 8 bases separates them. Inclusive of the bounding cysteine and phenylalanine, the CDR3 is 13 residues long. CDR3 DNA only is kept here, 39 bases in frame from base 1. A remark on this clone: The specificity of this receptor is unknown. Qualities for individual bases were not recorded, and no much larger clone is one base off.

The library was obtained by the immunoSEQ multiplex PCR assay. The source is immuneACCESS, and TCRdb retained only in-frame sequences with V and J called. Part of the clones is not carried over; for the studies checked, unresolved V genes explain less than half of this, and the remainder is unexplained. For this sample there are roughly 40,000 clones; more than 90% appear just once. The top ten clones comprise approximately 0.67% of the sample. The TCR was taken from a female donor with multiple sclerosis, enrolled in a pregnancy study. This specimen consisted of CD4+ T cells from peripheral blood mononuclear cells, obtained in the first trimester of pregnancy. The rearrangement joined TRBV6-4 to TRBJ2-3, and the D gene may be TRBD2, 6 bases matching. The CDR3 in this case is CASSREYTDTQYF. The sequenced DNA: TGTGCCAGCAGTCGGGAGTACACAGATACGCAGTATTTT.